Below, 8 T cell receptor beta chains from the same sample are listed, as sequenced in a study of blood T cell repertoires in COVID-19 (dated by TCRdb to the early 2020s). The method was the immunoSEQ multiplex PCR assay. TCRdb's version of the immuneACCESS table is confined to in-frame rearrangements and falls short of the full clone set. An unresolved V gene accounts for under half of the shortfall where checked; the remainder is of unknown origin. Recorded for this sample are 300,000 to 450,000 clones; 85% of them occurred a single time. The leading ten clones occupy 3.6% of the sample. The sequenced sample consisted of peripheral blood. These receptors came from a young woman with acute or convalescent COVID-19.

The J gene is TRBJ2-2, the V gene TRBV9; 7 positions match TRBD2. J was trimmed by 0 bases and V by 3 bases; bases with no gene match: 5. CDR1 and CDR2 (germline): SGDLS, YYNGEE. The CDR3 has 16 amino acids. CDR3 region: CASSDERGPNTGELFF. The CDR3 DNA is TGTGCCAGCAGCGATGAGCGGGGTCCGAACACCGGGGAGCTGTTTTTT.

The genes are TRBV7-3 and TRBJ2-1; D ambiguous. Trimming stripped 3 bases from V and 8 bases from J, with 17 bases between. In germline, CDR1 is SGHTA, CDR2 FQGTGA. This CDR3 region has 15 residues. CDR3 sequence (DNA): TGTGCCAGCAGCTTTTTCCCCCTCGACGAGGATGAGCAGTTCTTC. Encoded protein: CASSFFPLDEDEQFF. The full variable domain, its missing parts supplied by reference TRBV7-3 and TRBJ2-1, is GAGVSQTPSNKVTEKGKYVELRCDPISGHTALYWYRQSLGQGPEFLIYFQGTGAADDSGLPNDRFFAVRPEGSVSTLKIQRTERGDSAVYLCASSFFPLDEDEQFFGPGTRLTVL.

This chain joins TRBV2 and TRBJ1-1; D is unclear. Germline V gene data show CDR1 as SNHLY and CDR2 as FYNNEI. The CDR3 runs 15 residues. V dropped 7 bases and J dropped 5 bases, with 20 bases sitting between them. CDR3 in DNA: TGTGCCAGCACCCCGACCGGGGAAAGGATAACTGAAGCTTTCTTT. This translates into CASTPTGERITEAFF.

V usage is TRBV29-1 and J usage is TRBJ1-1, with D possibly matching TRBD1 (6 bases). Per germline, CDR1 SQVTM and CDR2 ANQGSEA. With 3 bases removed from V and 6 bases from J, the gap between germline ends came to 14 bases. CDR3 size: 13 residues. As DNA, the CDR3 is TGCAGCGTTGAGAGTGCCAAGGGGGCTGAAGCTTTCTTT. Translating gives CSVESAKGAEAFF.

This chain uses TRBV9 with TRBJ2-2; no clear D. V was pared by 6 bases and J by 3 bases, with 3 bases between. The CDR3 totals 11 residues. Germline CDR1 is SGDLS and CDR2 is YYNGEE. The CDR3 DNA reads as TGTGCCAGCACCTACACCGGGGAGCTGTTTTTT. Its translation: CASTYTGELFF.

This clone was seen a single time. The gene calls are TRBV12-3 or TRBV12-4 and TRBJ1-4; D uncertain. The CDR3 covers 13 residues. Trimming left V 3 bases short and J 8 bases short, with 10 bases between. CDR3 protein: CASSFTVREKLFF. Written as DNA, the CDR3 is TGTGCCAGCAGTTTCACGGTTCGCGAAAAACTGTTTTTT.

The V gene is TRBV5-1, the J gene TRBJ1-4; 8 bases map to TRBD1. The germline V gene encodes CDR1 SGHRS and CDR2 YFSETQ. With 2 bases clipped from V and 0 bases from J, the junction kept 9 bases outside the gene matches. This CDR3 has 18 amino acids. The CDR3 sequence: CASSLAGGLVATNEKLFF. DNA for the CDR3: TGCGCCAGCAGCTTAGCAGGGGGCCTAGTTGCAACTAATGAAAAACTGTTTTTT.

The J gene is TRBJ2-3, the V gene TRBV5-1; 7 bases line up with TRBD2. Germline CDR1 is SGHRS and CDR2 is YFSETQ. This CDR3 has 15 residues. V shed 1 base, J shed 1 base, and the junction held 3 bases outside the gene matches. CDR3 region: CASSLSAGGTDTQYF. The CDR3 DNA follows: TGCGCCAGCAGCTTGAGTGCGGGGGGCACAGATACGCAGTATTTT.